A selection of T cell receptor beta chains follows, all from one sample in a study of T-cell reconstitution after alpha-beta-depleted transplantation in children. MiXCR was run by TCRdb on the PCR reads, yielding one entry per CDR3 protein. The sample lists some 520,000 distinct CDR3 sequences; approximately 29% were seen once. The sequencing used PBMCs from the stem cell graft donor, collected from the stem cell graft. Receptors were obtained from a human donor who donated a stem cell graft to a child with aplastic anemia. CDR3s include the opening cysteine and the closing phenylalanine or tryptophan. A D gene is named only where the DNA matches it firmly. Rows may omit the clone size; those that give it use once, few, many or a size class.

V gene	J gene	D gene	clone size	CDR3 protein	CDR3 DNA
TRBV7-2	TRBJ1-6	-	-	CASSFGPRGGSPLHF	TGTGCCAGCAGCTTTGGTCCCCGCGGTGGTTCACCCCTCCACTTT
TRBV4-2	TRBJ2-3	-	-	CASSQEGQGFDTQYF	TGTGCCAGCAGCCAAGAAGGGCAGGGATTTGATACGCAGTATTTT
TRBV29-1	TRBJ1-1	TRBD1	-	CSVSDRGSTEAFF	TGCAGCGTTTCAGACAGGGGGTCGACTGAAGCTTTCTTT
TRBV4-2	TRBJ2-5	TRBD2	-	CASSQRGLAGGPPETQYF	TGTGCCAGCAGCCAACGGGGACTAGCGGGAGGGCCTCCGGAGACCCAGTACTTC
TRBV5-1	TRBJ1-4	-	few	CASRREDAATNEKLFF	TGCGCCAGCCGGCGGGAGGACGCAGCAACTAATGAAAAACTGTTTTTT
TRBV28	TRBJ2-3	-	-	CASSFVQNTDTQYF	TGTGCCAGCAGTTTCGTACAAAATACAGATACGCAGTATTTT
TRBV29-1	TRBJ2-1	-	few	CSVEATVREQFF	TGCAGCGTTGAAGCCACGGTCCGTGAGCAGTTCTTC
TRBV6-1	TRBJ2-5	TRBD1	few	CASREGGRGETQYF	TGTGCCAGCAGGGAAGGGGGCAGGGGAGAGACCCAGTACTTC
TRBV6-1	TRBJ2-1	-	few	CASSTARIYNEQFF	TGTGCCAGCAGTACCGCTAGGATTTACAATGAGCAGTTCTTC
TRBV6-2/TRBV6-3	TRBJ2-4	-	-	CASSFDQRNIQYF	TGTGCCAGCAGTTTCGACCAGAGAAACATTCAGTACTTC
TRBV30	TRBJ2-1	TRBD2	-	CAWRVPGLDPGVF	TGTGCCTGGAGGGTGCCGGGACTAGACCCCGGGGTCTTC
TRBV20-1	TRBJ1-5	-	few	CSAQGTQPGQPQHF	TGCAGTGCCCAAGGTACACAACCAGGTCAGCCCCAGCATTTT
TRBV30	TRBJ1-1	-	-	CAWDGSTNTEAFF	TGTGCCTGGGACGGCAGCACGAACACTGAAGCTTTCTTT
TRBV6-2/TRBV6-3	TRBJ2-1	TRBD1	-	CASSYLLGQGFMDEQFF	TGTGCCAGCAGTTACTTGTTGGGACAGGGGTTTATGGATGAGCAGTTCTTC
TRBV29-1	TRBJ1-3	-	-	CSVEGPLSGNTIYF	TGCAGCGTTGAAGGACCCCTCTCTGGAAACACCATATATTTT
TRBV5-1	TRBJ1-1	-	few	CASSRGGTVNTEAFF	TGCGCCAGCAGCAGAGGCGGGACGGTGAACACTGAAGCTTTCTTT
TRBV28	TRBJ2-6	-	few	CASSFYFTGYGANVLTF	TGTGCCAGCAGTTTTTATTTTACTGGATATGGGGCCAACGTCCTGACTTTC
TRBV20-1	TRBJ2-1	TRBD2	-	CSASFTWGGSEQFF	TGCAGTGCTAGCTTCACTTGGGGGGGGTCTGAGCAGTTCTTC
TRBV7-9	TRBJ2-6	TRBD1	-	CASTKTGGYGANVLTF	TGTGCCAGCACCAAAACAGGGGGCTATGGGGCCAACGTCCTGACTTTC
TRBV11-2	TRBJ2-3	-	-	CASSLTASREDTQYF	TGTGCCAGCAGCTTAACGGCTTCCAGGGAGGATACGCAGTATTTT
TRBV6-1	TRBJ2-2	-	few	CASSLRVGVVGELFF	TGTGCCAGCAGCCTCCGAGTAGGGGTGGTCGGGGAGCTGTTTTTT
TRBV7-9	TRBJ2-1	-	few	CASSLVGLSFPYNEQFF	TGTGCCAGCAGCTTAGTGGGACTCTCATTCCCCTACAATGAGCAGTTCTTC
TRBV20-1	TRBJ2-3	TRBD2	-	CSAHLAGRGYIGDTQYF	TGCAGTGCTCATCTAGCGGGAAGGGGGTATATCGGAGATACGCAGTATTTT
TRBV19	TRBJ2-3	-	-	CASTATDTQYF	TGTGCCAGTACAGCGACAGATACGCAGTATTTT
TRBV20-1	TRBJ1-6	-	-	CSARDQAVSSYNSPLHF	TGCAGTGCTAGAGATCAGGCCGTGAGCTCCTATAATTCCCCCCTCCACTTT
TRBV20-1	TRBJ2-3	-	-	CSARRAKGEIADTQYF	TGCAGTGCTAGAAGGGCAAAAGGGGAAATAGCAGATACGCAGTATTTT
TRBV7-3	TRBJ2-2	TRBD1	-	CASSLGDSLGELFF	TGTGCCAGCAGCTTAGGGGACAGTTTAGGGGAGCTGTTTTTT
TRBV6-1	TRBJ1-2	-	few	CASSRDRGKDGYTF	TGTGCCAGCAGCCGAGACCGGGGGAAGGATGGCTACACCTTC
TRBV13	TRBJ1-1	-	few	CASSLGLYKGKRLKAFF	TGTGCCAGCAGCTTAGGCCTCTACAAAGGAAAGCGTTTAAAGGCTTTCTTT
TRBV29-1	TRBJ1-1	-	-	CSAEVPMNTEAFF	TGCAGCGCTGAGGTGCCCATGAACACTGAAGCTTTCTTT
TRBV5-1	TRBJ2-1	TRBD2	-	CASSPSGSNEQFF	TGCGCCAGCAGCCCCAGCGGGAGCAATGAGCAGTTCTTC
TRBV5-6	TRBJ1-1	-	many	CASSLARGQRLMNTEAFF	TGTGCCAGCAGCTTGGCCAGAGGACAGCGTCTCATGAACACTGAAGCTTTCTTT
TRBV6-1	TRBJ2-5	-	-	CASSAYPGTPGKTQYF	TGTGCCAGCAGTGCATATCCCGGGACTCCAGGCAAGACCCAGTACTTC
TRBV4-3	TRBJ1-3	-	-	CASSQGTQSGNTIYF	TGCGCCAGCAGCCAGGGGACACAGTCTGGAAACACCATATATTTT
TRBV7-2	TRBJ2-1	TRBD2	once	CASSLVGLAGSYNEHFF	TGTGCCAGCAGCCTAGTGGGACTAGCGGGGTCCTACAATGAGCACTTCTTC
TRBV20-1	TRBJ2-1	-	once	CSASEEPANEQFF	TGCAGTGCTAGTGAGGAGCCGGCAAATGAGCAGTTCTTC
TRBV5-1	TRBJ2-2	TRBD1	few	CASSLGTEHTGELFF	TGCGCCAGCAGCTTAGGGACAGAGCACACCGGGGAGCTGTTTTTT
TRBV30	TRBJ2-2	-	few	CAWSVDNTGELFF	TGTGCCTGGAGTGTGGACAACACCGGGGAGCTGTTTTTT
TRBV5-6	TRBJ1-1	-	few	CASSLTGVETEAFF	TGTGCCAGCAGCCTGACAGGTGTGGAGACTGAAGCTTTCTTT
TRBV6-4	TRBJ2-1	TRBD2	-	CASRSGSPYNEQFF	TGTGCCAGCAGAAGCGGGAGCCCCTACAATGAGCAGTTCTTC
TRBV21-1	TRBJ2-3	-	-	CASSARDRGSTDTQYF	TGTGCCAGCAGCGCTCGGGACAGGGGTAGCACAGATACGCAGTATTTT
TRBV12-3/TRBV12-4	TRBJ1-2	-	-	CATREDERYGYTF	TGTGCCACTCGAGAAGACGAACGCTATGGCTACACCTTC
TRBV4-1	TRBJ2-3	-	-	CASSQDASTDTQYF	TGCGCCAGCAGCCAAGATGCTAGCACAGATACGCAGTATTTT
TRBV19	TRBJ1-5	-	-	CASSIEGTVYSNQPQHF	TGTGCCAGTAGTATAGAAGGGACGGTATATAGCAATCAGCCCCAGCATTTT
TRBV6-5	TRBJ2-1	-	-	CASSYSITTISYNEQFF	TGTGCCAGCAGTTACTCGATTACGACGATCTCCTACAATGAGCAGTTCTTC
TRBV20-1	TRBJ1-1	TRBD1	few	CSARRTGGAEAFF	TGCAGTGCTAGAAGGACAGGGGGAGCTGAAGCTTTCTTT
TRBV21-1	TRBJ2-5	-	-	CASSKEGRGSLQQETQYF	TGTGCCAGCAGCAAAGAAGGCAGGGGAAGCTTGCAACAAGAGACCCAGTACTTC
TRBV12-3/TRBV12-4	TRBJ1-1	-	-	CASRDRGYLNTEAFF	TGTGCCAGCAGGGATCGGGGTTATCTGAACACTGAAGCTTTCTTT
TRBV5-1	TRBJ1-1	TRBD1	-	CASSSYWTGGSTEAFF	TGCGCCAGCAGCTCCTATTGGACAGGGGGAAGTACTGAAGCTTTCTTT
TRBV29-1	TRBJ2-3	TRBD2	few	CSVGVAGVSTDTQYF	TGCAGCGTTGGGGTAGCGGGAGTCAGCACAGATACGCAGTATTTT
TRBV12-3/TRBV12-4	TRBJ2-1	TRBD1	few	CASGPQGQGGNEQFF	TGTGCCAGCGGCCCACAGGGACAGGGCGGCAATGAGCAGTTCTTC